This T cell receptor (beta chain) was sequenced during a study of technical replicates of blood from a few donors. Germline V gives CDR1 SGHRS, CDR2 YFSETQ. The V gene end was trimmed by 0 bases and the J gene end by 4 bases; junction bases not matched to a gene: 3. This CDR3 region has 15 residues. Only in-frame clones appear in the TCRdb table, and some are missing; sequencing was by immunoSEQ multiplex PCR. The sample lists some 67,000 clones, roughly 98% occurring once. The chain has TRBV5-1 and TRBJ1-2, with 10 bases that match TRBD1. Sequenced: T cells isolated from PBMCs. The clonotype originates from a human donor in good health. CDR3 residues: CASSLVGQGSYGYTF. CDR3 coding DNA: TGCGCCAGCAGCTTGGTGGGACAGGGGTCCTATGGCTACACCTTC.